This T cell receptor (beta chain) appears in the sequencing data of a study of response to subunit inactivated influenza vaccine. Overall study findings and caveats: After each seasonal influenza vaccination, few new T cells are recruited, the authors suggested.

This clonotype came up a few times. As yet, its antigen is unknown. Each CDR3 protein is one row after TCRdb ran MiXCR on the RT-PCR reads. The sample carries around 470,000 distinct CDR3 sequences, under 8.5% recorded once. The CDR3 consists of 14 residues. V was clipped by 5 bases and J by 4 bases, with 15 bases between them. The V gene's germline CDR1 is DFQATT and CDR2 SNEGSKA (reference sequence). This sequence was found in a man aged 50-75 years who received an inactivated influenza vaccine. The sequencing here drew on PBMCs from blood, taken around 25 months after vaccination. This chain uses TRBV20-1 with TRBJ2-1; a possible D gene is TRBD2 (6 bases). The CDR3 reads CSAVRLANYNEQFF. DNA for the CDR3: TGCAGTGCTGTGAGGCTAGCGAATTACAATGAGCAGTTCTTC.